The rows below give T cell receptor beta chains drawn from one sample of a study of shared clonotypes between healthy human individuals. The table came from immunoSEQ multiplex PCR; TCRdb's copy has only in-frame clones and leaves some out. Here the sample spans 490,000 or so clones, roughly 85% being singletons. The sequenced sample was PBMCs. The receptors were gathered from a woman aged 40-49 years in good health. Some clones in this sample may be carry-over from other donors' samples. Each CDR3 is given with its conserved first and last residue. The order of the fields is CDR3 DNA, CDR3 protein, V gene, clone size, D gene, J gene. The D gene is left open where the match is weak. Clone size is not always given. Where it is, it says once, few, many or a class for expanded clones.

cdr3_nt: TGTGCCAGCAGTTTGACCGGGACAGGTGCAACTAATGAAAAACTGTTTTTT; cdr3_aa: CASSLTGTGATNEKLFF; v_call: TRBV27; clone_size: NA; d_call: TRBD1; j_call: TRBJ1-4
cdr3_nt: TGCGCCAGCAGTGAGTCGCTTCAGCCCCAGCATTTT; cdr3_aa: CASSESLQPQHF; v_call: TRBV10-1; clone_size: NA; d_call: NA; j_call: TRBJ1-5
cdr3_nt: TGTGCCAGCTCACCTGGACAGGGGTCAAGCTCTGGGGCCAACGTCCTGACTTTC; cdr3_aa: CASSPGQGSSSGANVLTF; v_call: TRBV18; clone_size: NA; d_call: TRBD1; j_call: TRBJ2-6
cdr3_nt: TGTGCCAGCAGCGCCTCTAGCGGGAGGGAAGAGACCCAGTACTTC; cdr3_aa: CASSASSGREETQYF; v_call: TRBV9; clone_size: NA; d_call: TRBD2; j_call: TRBJ2-5
cdr3_nt: TGTGCCAGCAGCGCGTCCGGTCGGGGCTACACCTTC; cdr3_aa: CASSASGRGYTF; v_call: TRBV7-9; clone_size: NA; d_call: NA; j_call: TRBJ1-2
cdr3_nt: TGTGCCAGCAGCCCCAGTAACTATGGCTACACCTTC; cdr3_aa: CASSPSNYGYTF; v_call: TRBV6-5; clone_size: NA; d_call: NA; j_call: TRBJ1-2
cdr3_nt: TGTGCCACCAGGGGTTTTAACACTGAAGCTTTCTTT; cdr3_aa: CATRGFNTEAFF; v_call: TRBV2; clone_size: many; d_call: NA; j_call: TRBJ1-1
cdr3_nt: TGTGCCAGCAGCTTCACGGTGTCTAGCACAGATACGCAGTATTTT; cdr3_aa: CASSFTVSSTDTQYF; v_call: TRBV5-4; clone_size: NA; d_call: NA; j_call: TRBJ2-3
cdr3_nt: TGTGCCAGCTCAGCACGGGGGATAGGGACCGGGGCCAACGTCCTGACTTTC; cdr3_aa: CASSARGIGTGANVLTF; v_call: TRBV18; clone_size: few; d_call: NA; j_call: TRBJ2-6
cdr3_nt: TGTGCCAGCAGCTTGGGACAGGGGGAGCTGTTTTTT; cdr3_aa: CASSLGQGELFF; v_call: TRBV5-4; clone_size: NA; d_call: NA; j_call: TRBJ2-2
cdr3_nt: TGTGCCAGCAGCTTAACGATTGCAGGGAGCTACGAGCAGTACTTC; cdr3_aa: CASSLTIAGSYEQYF; v_call: TRBV7-3; clone_size: NA; d_call: NA; j_call: TRBJ2-7
cdr3_nt: TGTGCCAGCAGCCTAGCGGGAGGGCCAGATGAGCAGTTCTTC; cdr3_aa: CASSLAGGPDEQFF; v_call: TRBV7-2; clone_size: NA; d_call: TRBD2; j_call: TRBJ2-1
cdr3_nt: TGTGCCAGCTCACCATCAACAGGATTCTCTGGAAACACCATATATTTT; cdr3_aa: CASSPSTGFSGNTIYF; v_call: TRBV18; clone_size: NA; d_call: NA; j_call: TRBJ1-3
cdr3_nt: TGTGCCAGCAGTTACGACCATAGCAATCAGCCCCAGCATTTT; cdr3_aa: CASSYDHSNQPQHF; v_call: TRBV6-9; clone_size: NA; d_call: NA; j_call: TRBJ1-5
cdr3_nt: TGCGCCAGCAGCCAAGAACCGGGACTAGCGGGTTTCGGGGACAATGAGCAGTTCTTC; cdr3_aa: CASSQEPGLAGFGDNEQFF; v_call: TRBV4-1; clone_size: NA; d_call: TRBD2; j_call: TRBJ2-1
cdr3_nt: TGTGCCAGCAGTTCGGGGGGCGCATCCTACGAGCAGTACTTC; cdr3_aa: CASSSGGASYEQYF; v_call: TRBV27; clone_size: NA; d_call: NA; j_call: TRBJ2-7
cdr3_nt: TGTGCCAGCAGTTTCCAGACTAGCAGCTCCTACGAGCAGTACTTC; cdr3_aa: CASSFQTSSSYEQYF; v_call: TRBV6-6; clone_size: once; d_call: TRBD2; j_call: TRBJ2-7
cdr3_nt: TGTGCCAGCAGCTTGAGAGGACAGGGGTCTGGGGCCAACGTCCTGACTTTC; cdr3_aa: CASSLRGQGSGANVLTF; v_call: TRBV5-6; clone_size: NA; d_call: TRBD1; j_call: TRBJ2-6
cdr3_nt: TGTGCCAGCAGCGTAGCTATGGACGGCACCAACTATGGCTACACCTTC; cdr3_aa: CASSVAMDGTNYGYTF; v_call: TRBV9; clone_size: few; d_call: NA; j_call: TRBJ1-2
cdr3_nt: TGTGCCAGCAGCCACGGGACTAGCGAACCTAATGAGCAGTTCTTC; cdr3_aa: CASSHGTSEPNEQFF; v_call: TRBV7-9; clone_size: NA; d_call: TRBD2; j_call: TRBJ2-1
cdr3_nt: TGTGCCAGCAGTCTAACGGGACAGGGGTCGGGCGAGCAGTACTTC; cdr3_aa: CASSLTGQGSGEQYF; v_call: TRBV28; clone_size: NA; d_call: TRBD1; j_call: TRBJ2-7
cdr3_nt: TGTGCCAGCAGCCTCGGGACAGGCCAAGAGACCCAGTACTTC; cdr3_aa: CASSLGTGQETQYF; v_call: TRBV5-6; clone_size: NA; d_call: TRBD1; j_call: TRBJ2-5
cdr3_nt: TGCGCCAGCAGCCAAGATGGAGGGTATCAGCCCCAGCATTTT; cdr3_aa: CASSQDGGYQPQHF; v_call: TRBV4-1; clone_size: NA; d_call: NA; j_call: TRBJ1-5
cdr3_nt: TGTGCCAGCAGCACTTCGACTAGCGGGACCCAAGAGACCCAGTACTTC; cdr3_aa: CASSTSTSGTQETQYF; v_call: TRBV7-8; clone_size: NA; d_call: TRBD2; j_call: TRBJ2-5
cdr3_nt: TGTGCCAGCAGCCCCCGGACAGGGGGCACCGGGGAGCTGTTTTTT; cdr3_aa: CASSPRTGGTGELFF; v_call: TRBV9; clone_size: few; d_call: TRBD1; j_call: TRBJ2-2
cdr3_nt: TGTGCCAGCAGCCCGACCGGATTCAATGAGCAGTTCTTC; cdr3_aa: CASSPTGFNEQFF; v_call: TRBV7-9; clone_size: NA; d_call: NA; j_call: TRBJ2-1
cdr3_nt: TGCAGTGCTGAGGACTTAAACATTCAGTACTTC; cdr3_aa: CSAEDLNIQYF; v_call: TRBV20-1; clone_size: once; d_call: NA; j_call: TRBJ2-4
cdr3_nt: TGTGCCAGCAGCGTAGCCCCAGATGGGGGGGGAAGCACCATATATTTT; cdr3_aa: CASSVAPDGGGSTIYF; v_call: TRBV9; clone_size: NA; d_call: NA; j_call: TRBJ1-3
cdr3_nt: TGCGCCAGCAGCCAGGTGTTTCCCCGGCCGGAGCAGTACTTC; cdr3_aa: CASSQVFPRPEQYF; v_call: TRBV4-1; clone_size: NA; d_call: NA; j_call: TRBJ2-5
cdr3_nt: TGTGCCAGCAGCTTAGGCGGACTCAGGGTGGGTGGAGAGACCCAGTACTTC; cdr3_aa: CASSLGGLRVGGETQYF; v_call: TRBV11-1; clone_size: NA; d_call: NA; j_call: TRBJ2-5
cdr3_nt: TGCGCCAGCATAGCCTCGGGCAACTCCTACGAGCAGTACTTC; cdr3_aa: CASIASGNSYEQYF; v_call: TRBV10-2; clone_size: NA; d_call: NA; j_call: TRBJ2-7
cdr3_nt: TGCGCCAGCAGTGAGTCACAGGATCCATCGGGGGAAAAACTGTTTTTT; cdr3_aa: CASSESQDPSGEKLFF; v_call: TRBV10-1; clone_size: NA; d_call: NA; j_call: TRBJ1-4
cdr3_nt: TGTGCCAGCAGCTCCAGGGTCATCGCCGGGGAACTGTTTTTT; cdr3_aa: CASSSRVIAGELFF; v_call: TRBV5-4; clone_size: once; d_call: NA; j_call: TRBJ2-2
cdr3_nt: TGTGCCAGCTCCCCCTTCTCCCCCCAGGGCACAGATACGCAGTATTTT; cdr3_aa: CASSPFSPQGTDTQYF; v_call: TRBV4-2; clone_size: NA; d_call: NA; j_call: TRBJ2-3